Listed here are 25 T cell receptor beta chains from one sample, sequenced in a study of T cell responses to AZD1222 COVID-19 vaccine (dated by TCRdb to the early 2020s). The time point label here, explained by the study, means: baseline before first vaccination. The library was generated by the immunoSEQ multiplex PCR assay. TCRdb limited this immuneACCESS table to in-frame rearrangements with V and J called. A share of clones is missing; checked studies link under half to unresolved V genes, and the rest is unexplained. Present in this sample are over 110,000 clones, roughly nine tenths of which were seen just once. The top ten clonotypes cover about 1.5% of the sample. The starting material was peripheral blood, obtained on day 0 of AZD1222 vaccination. These receptors were obtained from an adult in good health.

The chain's CDR3 is CASSFLEPGIEAFF. The CDR3 DNA reads TGTGCCAGCAGTTTCTTGGAGCCAGGGATTGAAGCTTTCTTT. J is TRBJ1-1 and V is TRBV6-5, with D perhaps TRBD1 (5 bases). Trimming took off 4 bases at V and 7 bases at J, with 16 bases between the two ends. This CDR3 has 14 residues. Germline V lookup: CDR1 MNHEY, CDR2 SVGAGI.

The chain carries TRBV4-1 and TRBJ1-1, with no clear D. The CDR3 sequence is 18 residues long. Trimming cost V 0 bases and J 1 base, with 18 bases left between them. In germline, CDR1 is MGHRA, CDR2 YSYEKL. The CDR3, as DNA: TGCGCCAGCAGCCAAGATGGCCCAATTGGAGCGGGGAACACTGAAGCTTTCTTT. Translating it yields CASSQDGPIGAGNTEAFF.

The CDR3 reads CASSLAAGQRNSPLHF. In DNA, the CDR3 is TGTGCCAGCAGCTTAGCGGCGGGACAGAGAAATTCACCCCTCCACTTT. The chain recombines TRBV5-4 with TRBJ1-6; 7 bases are a match to TRBD1. Germline CDR1 is SGHNT and CDR2 is YYREEE (reference sequence). The junction had 9 bases not matched to a gene; V was cut back by 2 bases and J by 7 bases. This CDR3 is 16 amino acids long.

The J gene is TRBJ2-7, the V gene TRBV4-1; 7 bases agree with TRBD1. Germline trimming cut 5 bases from V and 3 bases from J; bases unmatched to any gene: 4. Germline values: CDR1 MGHRA, CDR2 YSYEKL. The CDR3 extends over 13 amino acids. Written as DNA, the CDR3 is TGCGCCAGCAGCGACAGGGAAGGCTACGAGCAGTACTTC. Protein sequence: CASSDREGYEQYF.

The J gene is TRBJ2-7, the V gene TRBV5-1; no definite D call. The germline V gene has CDR1 SGHRS and CDR2 YFSETQ. The CDR3 consists of 15 residues. Between the trimmed V and J ends, which lost 4 bases and 0 bases, there was a span of 14 bases. The CDR3 sequence is CASSPGRTGSYEQYF. In nucleotides, the CDR3 is TGCGCCAGCAGCCCCGGACGGACGGGCTCCTACGAGCAGTACTTC.

The rearrangement joins TRBV3-1 (or the pseudogene TRBV3-2) to TRBJ2-1; 14 bases agree with TRBD2. The length of the CDR3 is 17 residues. Germline CDR1 and CDR2: LGHDT and YNNKEL (reference sequence). Trimming at V came to 2 bases and at J to 7 bases, leaving 7 bases not matched to a gene. The CDR3 protein is CASSQLHGTSGRNEQFF. CDR3 nucleotides: TGTGCCAGCAGCCAACTCCACGGGACTAGCGGGAGAAATGAGCAGTTCTTC.

The V call is TRBV3-1 (or the pseudogene TRBV3-2), the J call TRBJ1-3; possible D gene TRBD1, 5 bases. Trimming took 1 base from V and 0 from J, leaving 13 bases between them. Germline values: CDR1 LGHDT, CDR2 YNNKEL (reference sequence). The CDR3 is 17 residues long. The CDR3 loop is CASSQGDSLFSGNTIYF. The CDR3 nucleotides read TGTGCCAGCAGCCAAGGCGACAGCTTATTCTCTGGAAACACCATATATTTT.

The rearrangement links TRBV7-8 to TRBJ1-3; 7 bases map to TRBD1. With 5 bases clipped from V and 0 bases from J, the junction kept 10 bases outside the gene matches. CDR1 and CDR2 (germline): SGHVS, FQNEAQ. The CDR3 extends over 17 amino acids. The CDR3 DNA reads TGTGCCAGCAGCGCTGGGACAGTTTCGAACTCTGGAAACACCATATATTTT. Translating gives CASSAGTVSNSGNTIYF.

This rearrangement joins TRBV28 to TRBJ2-5; 7 nucleotides align to TRBD1. The CDR3 length is 15 residues. CDR1 is MDHEN and CDR2 is SYDVKM in the germline V gene. V shed 6 bases and J 1 base; nucleotides not matched to a gene: 8. Here the CDR3 reads CASSQGGAGQETQYF. In DNA form, the CDR3 reads TGTGCCAGCAGCCAAGGGGGCGCCGGCCAAGAGACCCAGTACTTC.

The CDR3 bases are TGTGCCAGCAGCGTCGGTGGGCTCCCCTACACCTTC. Protein sequence: CASSVGGLPYTF. V and J are TRBV12-3 or TRBV12-4 and TRBJ1-2; D is uncertain. The V gene lost 6 bases and the J gene lost 10 bases, with 15 bases spanning the gap. The CDR3 has 12 residues.

This rearrangement joins TRBV7-2 to TRBJ1-3; D is uncertain. V was trimmed by 5 bases and J by 0 bases, leaving 14 bases between them. Germline loops: CDR1 SGHTA, CDR2 FQGNSA. CDR3 size: 16 residues. The CDR3 reads CASSRYGLSSGNTIYF. CDR3 DNA sequence: TGTGCCAGCAGCAGATACGGGTTGAGCTCTGGAAACACCATATATTTT.

This sequence joins TRBV2 and TRBJ2-7, with TRBD2 matching 8 bases. Germline CDR1 is SNHLY and CDR2 is FYNNEI. V lost 7 bases to trimming and J lost 0 bases; unmatched junction nucleotides: 2. This CDR3 region has 13 residues. CDR3 DNA: TGTGCCAGCACGGGGGGGGCCTCCTACGAGCAGTACTTC. It yields the protein CASTGGASYEQYF.

This chain joins TRBV12-3 or TRBV12-4 and TRBJ1-2; D is undetermined. The length of the CDR3 is 11 residues. V was clipped by 8 bases and J by 4 bases, with 8 bases between them. The CDR3 reads CASAQSYGYTF. The CDR3 region has the DNA TGTGCCAGCGCCCAATCCTATGGCTACACCTTC.

The V and J genes are TRBV9 and TRBJ2-7; unclear D gene. CDR1 is SGDLS and CDR2 is YYNGEE in the germline V gene. V shed 0 bases and J shed 0 bases, with 10 bases lying between them. This CDR3 contains 15 residues. The CDR3 region is CASSVGSSYSYEQYF. Written as DNA, the CDR3 is TGTGCCAGCAGCGTAGGCAGCTCGTACTCCTACGAGCAGTACTTC. The full variable domain, with the rest looked up from reference TRBV9 and TRBJ2-7, is DSGVTQTPKHLITATGQRVTLRCSPRSGDLSVYWYQQSLDQGLQFLIQYYNGEERAKGNILERFSAQQFPDLHSELNLSSLELGDSALYFCASSVGSSYSYEQYFGPGTRLTVT.

This chain joins TRBV7-8 and TRBJ1-1; D is perhaps TRBD1 (5 bases). Trimming shortened V by 6 bases and J by 0 bases, and 11 bases separated the two germline ends. The V gene's germline CDR1 is SGHVS and CDR2 FQNEAQ. The CDR3 is 14 amino acids. The CDR3 bases are TGTGCCAGCAGTCCGGGACTCGTGAACACTGAAGCTTTCTTT. The encoded protein is CASSPGLVNTEAFF.

The rearrangement uses TRBV19 and TRBJ1-4; 9 bases are shared with TRBD1. V lost 6 bases and J lost 4; bases outside the gene matches: 9. The CDR3 consists of 16 residues. The germline CDR1 and CDR2 sequences are LNHDA and SQIVND (reference sequence). Here the CDR3 reads CASSPWDRAHNEKLFF. The CDR3 coding sequence is TGTGCCAGTAGCCCGTGGGACAGGGCCCATAATGAAAAACTGTTTTTT. The whole variable domain, filled in from reference TRBV19 and TRBJ1-4, reads DGGITQSPKYLFRKEGQNVTLSCEQNLNHDAMYWYRQDPGQGLRLIYYSQIVNDFQKGDIAEGYSVSREKKESFPLTVTSAQKNPTAFYLCASSPWDRAHNEKLFFGSGTQLSVL.

This clone was detected only once. The chain combines TRBV27 with TRBJ1-6; 10 bases are shared with TRBD1. V dropped 1 base and J dropped 15; count of bases not matched to a gene: 9. Germline-derived CDR1 and CDR2 are MNHEY and SMNVEV (reference sequence). The CDR3 consists of 15 residues. CDR3 in DNA: TGTGCCAGCAGTTTATACAAGGGACAGGGGACTCTCCTCCACTTT. As protein: CASSLYKGQGTLLHF.

This clone was observed a few times. The rearrangement uses TRBV6-6 and TRBJ1-2; 7 bases line up with TRBD1. The CDR3 consists of 15 residues. Germline loops: CDR1 MNHNY, CDR2 SVGAGI (reference sequence). V trimming: 2 bases; J trimming: 6 bases; junction bases outside the gene matches: 9. Here the CDR3 reads CASSYVYGTENGYTF. The CDR3 coding sequence is TGTGCCAGCAGTTACGTTTACGGGACAGAAAATGGCTACACCTTC.

This chain joins TRBV19 and TRBJ1-1, with D possibly matching TRBD1 (6 bases). The germline V and J ends were trimmed by 4 bases and 2 bases, with 11 bases remaining between them. This CDR3 has 14 residues. Germline values: CDR1 LNHDA, CDR2 SQIVND (reference sequence). As DNA, the CDR3 is TGTGCCAGTAGTAACAGGGTAGTAAACACTGAAGCTTTCTTT. Its translation is CASSNRVVNTEAFF.

The chain's CDR3 is CASSQAGAWPSRSSGANVLTF. DNA for the CDR3: TGCGCCAGCAGCCAAGCCGGGGCGTGGCCCAGTAGGAGCTCTGGGGCCAACGTCCTGACTTTC. The chain links TRBV4-1 to TRBJ2-6; the D gene could be TRBD1 or TRBD2 (5 bases each). Trimming pared 1 base from V and 0 bases from J, leaving 22 bases between. Germline V gene sequence: CDR1 MGHRA, CDR2 YSYEKL. The CDR3 sequence is 21 residues long.

The rearrangement uses TRBV29-1 and TRBJ1-1; D not resolved. Germline-derived CDR1 and CDR2 are SQVTM and ANQGSEA. Trimming pared 6 bases from V and 2 bases from J, leaving 10 bases between. The CDR3 loop spans 12 amino acids. CDR3 loop: CSVTVVNTEAFF. CDR3 DNA: TGCAGCGTAACAGTCGTCAACACTGAAGCTTTCTTT.

A few counts support this clone. The rearrangement links TRBV7-8 to TRBJ1-1; TRBD1 is a possible D gene (5 bases). Trimming took 3 bases from V and 5 from J, leaving 10 bases between them. Germline V gene sequence: CDR1 SGHVS, CDR2 FQNEAQ. CDR3 length: 13 residues. This chain's CDR3 is CASSLGEQTEAFF. Here the CDR3 DNA reads TGTGCCAGCAGCTTGGGGGAACAGACTGAAGCTTTCTTT.

The gene calls are TRBV9 and TRBJ1-4; TRBD1 might be the D (6 bases). From germline, CDR1 is SGDLS and CDR2 YYNGEE. The CDR3 totals 15 residues. Trimming left V 0 bases short and J 7 bases short, with 13 bases between. The CDR3 loop reads CASSVVWGAGEKLFF. Here the CDR3 DNA reads TGTGCCAGCAGCGTAGTGTGGGGGGCGGGTGAAAAACTGTTTTTT.

This clone has just a few counts. This chain joins TRBV14 and TRBJ2-1; D not resolved. V lost 5 bases to trimming and J lost 5 bases, with 16 bases between them. This CDR3 is 15 amino acids long. In germline, CDR1 is SGHDN, CDR2 FVKESK. The CDR3 loop is CASSSRLHWNNEQFF. Here the CDR3 DNA reads TGTGCCAGCAGCTCCCGGCTCCATTGGAACAATGAGCAGTTCTTC.

This chain joins TRBV14 and TRBJ2-6; either TRBD1 or TRBD2 may fit D (5 bases each). The CDR3 has 17 amino acids. Deletions cut 2 bases from V and 0 bases from J, with 11 bases between. CDR1 is SGHDN and CDR2 is FVKESK in the germline V gene. The CDR3 DNA follows: TGTGCCAGCAGCCAAAAGCCAGGGAGCTCTGGGGCCAACGTCCTGACTTTC. Translating gives CASSQKPGSSGANVLTF.